Each of the 18 T cell receptor beta chains below was sequenced from the same sample in a study of blood T cell repertoires in COVID-19. The protocol was immunoSEQ multiplex PCR, while the TCRdb copy is restricted to in-frame clones and leaves out a portion. The table has 70,000 to 95,000 clones, 70% to 85% seen once. The sequenced sample was peripheral blood. These receptors originate from a human donor in a cohort sampled during active COVID-19.

The chain has TRBV10-3 and TRBJ2-7, with 7 bases fitting TRBD1. V dropped 6 bases and J dropped 2; count of bases not matched to a gene: 10. The CDR3 spans 15 residues. The germline CDR1 and CDR2 sequences are ENHRY and SYGVKD. CDR3 residues: CAISPGTEGAYEQYF. CDR3 DNA sequence: TGTGCCATCAGCCCAGGGACAGAGGGGGCCTACGAGCAGTACTTC.

This clone has just a few counts. The rearrangement links TRBV19 to TRBJ1-5, with D possibly matching TRBD1 (5 bases). The CDR3 has 14 residues. Trimming took 3 bases from V and 1 from J, leaving 7 bases between them. Germline CDR1 and CDR2: LNHDA and SQIVND (reference sequence). This CDR3 reads CASSIRTSNQPQHF. The CDR3 DNA reads TGTGCCAGTAGTATTAGGACAAGCAATCAGCCCCAGCATTTT. The entire variable domain, with the rest obtained from reference TRBV19 and TRBJ1-5, is as follows: DGGITQSPKYLFRKEGQNVTLSCEQNLNHDAMYWYRQDPGQGLRLIYYSQIVNDFQKGDIAEGYSVSREKKESFPLTVTSAQKNPTAFYLCASSIRTSNQPQHFGDGTRLSIL.

The V call is TRBV6-5, the J call TRBJ2-2; 12 positions agree with TRBD2. CDR1 and CDR2 from the germline V gene are MNHEY and SVGAGI. The CDR3 is made up of 14 amino acids. The junction had 2 bases not matched to a gene; V was cut back by 6 bases and J by 6 bases. CDR3: CASRTSGGSGELFF. DNA for the CDR3: TGTGCCAGCAGGACTAGCGGGGGATCCGGGGAGCTGTTTTTT.

The CDR3 sequence: CASSLVAGGRFTQYF. The CDR3 DNA follows: TGCGCCAGCAGCTTGGTAGCGGGGGGGCGATTTACGCAGTATTTT. The chain is built from TRBV5-1 and TRBJ2-3, with 11 bases fitting TRBD2. In germline, CDR1 is SGHRS, CDR2 YFSETQ. J lost 8 bases, V lost 0 bases, and 5 bases had no gene match. CDR3 length: 15 residues.

V and J are TRBV23-1 and TRBJ1-1; D remains unclear. TRBV23-1 is recorded as an ORF, its role being uncertain. CDR3 length equals 14 residues. Trimming pared 0 bases from V and 9 bases from J, leaving 14 bases between. The CDR3 protein is CASSQSRESEKAFF. The CDR3 nucleotides read TGCGCCAGCAGTCAATCGAGGGAGTCCGAGAAAGCTTTCTTT.

J is TRBJ2-1 and V is TRBV13, with D perhaps matching TRBD1 (6 bases). Germline lookup yields CDR1 PRHDT and CDR2 FYEKMQ (reference sequence). The CDR3 runs 15 residues. Trimming stripped 5 bases from V and 4 bases from J, with 15 bases between. CDR3: CASSHTGLKYNEQFF. CDR3 coding DNA: TGTGCCAGCAGCCATACAGGGCTAAAATACAATGAGCAGTTCTTC.

The chain couples TRBV7-8 to TRBJ1-5, with 9 bases fitting TRBD1. Germline CDR1 is SGHVS and CDR2 is FQNEAQ. The CDR3 is 14 residues long. The junction had 5 bases not matched to a gene; V was cut back by 4 bases and J by 7 bases. The CDR3 bases are TGTGCCAGCAGCTGGGACAGGGAAGGACAGCCCCAGCATTTT. Amino acids: CASSWDREGQPQHF.

The chain recombines TRBV7-3 with TRBJ2-1, with TRBD2 identical over 11 bases. Trimming removed 5 bases from V and 6 bases from J; junction bases left unmatched: 9. This CDR3 comprises 16 residues. The germline CDR1 and CDR2 sequences are SGHTA and FQGTGA. The CDR3 DNA sequence: TGTGCCAGCAGCGAGGCTAGCGGGGGGTTTGGCAATGAGCAGTTCTTC. Its protein is CASSEASGGFGNEQFF.

This chain links TRBV11-1 with TRBJ1-2; D perhaps matches TRBD1 (6 bases). The V gene lost 5 bases and the J gene lost 3 bases, with 10 bases spanning the gap. The CDR3 loop spans 13 amino acids. Germline CDR1 is SGHAT and CDR2 is FQDESV (reference sequence). CDR3 coding DNA: TGTGCCAGCAGCCGAGGACAGTACTATGGCTACACCTTC. Translating gives CASSRGQYYGYTF.

This clone appeared once. V gene TRBV19 combines with J gene TRBJ1-1, with D maybe TRBD1 (6 bases). The ends were cut back, 7 bases at V and 5 bases at J, with 17 bases in the middle. The CDR3 totals 14 residues. Germline V gene data show CDR1 as LNHDA and CDR2 as SQIVND (reference sequence). The CDR3 coding sequence is TGTGCCAGTACCCCGACCGGGGGGCGGACTGAAGCTTTCTTT. This encodes CASTPTGGRTEAFF.

The chain joins TRBV11-2 to TRBJ2-1, with 10 bases matching TRBD2. The V segment lost 2 bases and the J segment 3 bases; nucleotides outside the gene matches: 4. The length of the CDR3 is 16 residues. Germline CDR1 is SGHAT and CDR2 is FQNNGV. The CDR3 loop is CASSLQAGGLYNEQFF. CDR3 nucleotide sequence: TGTGCCAGCAGCTTACAAGCGGGGGGGCTCTACAATGAGCAGTTCTTC. Full variable domain (outside the CDR3, taken from reference TRBV11-2 and TRBJ2-1): EAGVAQSPRYKIIEKRQSVAFWCNPISGHATLYWYQQILGQGPKLLIQFQNNGVVDDSQLPKDRFSAERLKGVDSTLKIQPAKLEDSAVYLCASSLQAGGLYNEQFFGPGTRLTVL.

This rearrangement joins TRBV3-1 (or the pseudogene TRBV3-2) to TRBJ2-7, with TRBD2 identical over 11 bases. The CDR3 sequence is 15 residues long. Germline V gene sequence: CDR1 LGHDT, CDR2 YNNKEL (reference sequence). Trimming cost V 4 bases and J 5 bases; bases outside gene matches: 7. This CDR3 is CASSRSGGGGNEQYF. The CDR3 region has the DNA TGTGCCAGCAGCCGTAGCGGGGGGGGTGGAAACGAGCAGTACTTC.

The rearrangement uses TRBV3-1 (or the pseudogene TRBV3-2) and TRBJ1-1, with D unclear. The CDR3 has 15 residues. The V gene's germline CDR1 is LGHDT and CDR2 YNNKEL (reference sequence). V was cut by 0 bases and J by 5 bases, with 13 bases left in between. CDR3 nucleotide sequence: TGTGCCAGCAGCCAAGATGCGAGGGAATCAACTGAAGCTTTCTTT. Amino acids: CASSQDARESTEAFF.

V is TRBV18 and J is TRBJ1-2; 7 bases are shared with TRBD1. Germline V gene data show CDR1 as KGHSH and CDR2 as LQKENI. Trimming removed 4 bases from V and 3 bases from J; junction bases left unmatched: 8. This CDR3 is 15 amino acids long. The CDR3 spells CASSLYSGGDYGYTF. CDR3 DNA: TGTGCCAGCTCACTTTACTCAGGGGGAGACTATGGCTACACCTTC.

This chain links TRBV5-4 with TRBJ2-5; D perhaps matches TRBD1 (6 bases). Looked up from germline, CDR1 is SGHNT and CDR2 is YYREEE (reference sequence). Trimming removed 3 bases from V and 3 bases from J, with 9 bases in between. The CDR3 contains 13 residues. The CDR3 protein is CASSSQGKETQYF. The CDR3 DNA follows: TGTGCCAGCAGCTCCCAGGGGAAAGAGACCCAGTACTTC.

CDR3 nucleotides: TGTGCCAGCAGTGAATCGCTAGCGGGGGGGACTAATCCTAGCACAGATACGCAGTATTTT. It is translated as CASSESLAGGTNPSTDTQYF. The chain combines TRBV6-1 with TRBJ2-3; 12 bases map to TRBD2. The CDR3 runs to 20 residues. J gave up 0 bases and V 2 bases, and 12 bases lay outside the gene matches. Per germline, CDR1 MNHNS and CDR2 SASEGT.

The chain has TRBV5-6 and TRBJ1-2; 7 nucleotides agree with TRBD1. This CDR3 spans 13 amino acids. Germline lookup yields CDR1 SGHDT and CDR2 YYEEEE. Germline trimming cut 5 bases from V and 4 bases from J; bases unmatched to any gene: 5. CDR3 coding DNA: TGTGCCAGCAGTGACAGGGACCCCTATGGCTACACCTTC. Translating it yields CASSDRDPYGYTF. Looking up the rest from reference TRBV5-6 and TRBJ1-2 gives the full variable domain: DAGVTQSPTHLIKTRGQQVTLRCSPKSGHDTVSWYQQALGQGPQFIFQYYEEEERQRGNFPDRFSGHQFPNYSSELNVNALLLGDSALYLCASSDRDPYGYTFGSGTRLTVV.

The chain combines TRBV10-3 with TRBJ1-2, with TRBD1 matching over 7 bases. With V trimmed by 7 bases and J by 4 bases, 9 bases remained unmatched. CDR1 is ENHRY and CDR2 is SYGVKD in the germline V gene. The CDR3 is 14 residues long. The CDR3 spells CAITTTRTGYGYTF. DNA for the CDR3: TGTGCCATCACCACAACACGGACAGGCTATGGCTACACCTTC.